The clone carrying this TCR beta chain appeared a few times. Its antigen remains unidentified. The CDR3 has 16 amino acids. Germline CDR1 reads DFQATT; CDR2 reads SNEGSKA (reference sequence). V lost 4 bases, J lost 0 bases, and 3 bases stayed unmatched. Sequenced with the Oncomine TCR Beta short-read assay was DNA taken from cultured CD4+ T cells. It was from cultured CD4+ T cells that genomic DNA was extracted. TCRdb re-analysed the PCR reads in MiXCR, keeping a single row per CDR3 protein. The profile shows some 11,000 distinct CDR3 sequences, roughly 82% of them singletons. Treatment meaning: roughly 11-day PBMC culture with coronavirus spike peptide pools or control peptides (ViraFEST assay). Fresh IL-2 medium was used to replace half of the medium on days 3 and 7. The data stem from a study of vaccination and CD4 T cells after COVID-19. The overall study: Convalescent cases consisted of six males and four females, of whom two were Hispanic. Subjects got two shots of BNT162b2 or mRNA-1273 vaccine.

The V call is TRBV20-1, the J call TRBJ2-7, with 16 nucleotides matching TRBD2. Sequenced input: CD4+ T cells from blood, cultured in vitro. This TCR came from a human donor who had recovered from COVID-19. The CDR3 here is CSATGTSGRDSYEQYF. As DNA, the CDR3 is TGCAGTGCTACCGGGACTAGCGGGAGGGACTCCTACGAGCAGTACTTC.